Below are 32 T cell receptor beta chains sequenced from a single sample in a study of Ad26.COV2.S vaccination and SARS-CoV-2 variants. Specified treatment: around 19 received Ad26.COV2.S at low or high dose, single or two shots; about 5 received placebo; per-sample allocation not given. Sampling occurred on day 63 after the first vaccine or placebo injection. Clones were sequenced by immunoSEQ multiplex PCR, and TCRdb holds only the in-frame ones, with some missing. This table holds 350,000 to 500,000 clones, roughly 87% found once. The input for sequencing was peripheral blood, taken in a trial of Ad26.COV2.S vaccine versus placebo. The source of these receptors is a person aged 18 to 59 who received the Ad26.COV2.S COVID-19 vaccine or a placebo.

The chain couples TRBV23-1 to TRBJ2-7; no clear D gene. TRBV23-1 is noted as an ORF with a role that remains uncertain. Between the trimmed V and J ends, which lost 11 bases and 2 bases, there was a span of 16 bases. The CDR3 length is 13 residues. This CDR3 is CAEAVVRTYEQYV. Written as DNA, the CDR3 is TGCGCCGAGGCGGTAGTGCGAACCTACGAGCAGTACGTC.

The chain carries TRBV4-1 and TRBJ1-1; TRBD1 matches 8 bases. With V trimmed by 3 bases and J by 4 bases, 7 bases remained unmatched. Germline CDR1 is MGHRA and CDR2 is YSYEKL. The CDR3 sequence is 15 residues long. This chain's CDR3 is CASSHGQGTITEAFF. The CDR3 coding sequence is TGCGCCAGCAGCCACGGACAGGGTACAATCACTGAAGCTTTCTTT.

The chain is built from TRBV4-1 and TRBJ2-7; TRBD1 agrees at 11 bases. Germline CDR1 and CDR2: MGHRA and YSYEKL. This CDR3 contains 16 residues. The ends lost 4 bases at V and 3 bases at J; junction bases unmatched: 8. Written as DNA, the CDR3 is TGCGCCAGCAGCCCGAAAGGGACAGGGGGTTTCTACGAGCAGTACTTC. Protein sequence: CASSPKGTGGFYEQYF.

The chain uses TRBV4-2 and TRBJ1-1; 10 positions match TRBD1. CDR1 and CDR2 from the germline V gene are LGHNA and YNFKEQ. The length of the CDR3 is 16 residues. The ends lost 5 bases at V and 3 bases at J; junction bases unmatched: 9. CDR3 bases: TGTGCCAGCAGCGCTTTGACAGGGGGCGGCTACACTGAAGCTTTCTTT. It is translated as CASSALTGGGYTEAFF.

The V gene is TRBV5-1, the J gene TRBJ2-3, with a tentative D call TRBD2 (5 bases). CDR1 and CDR2 (germline): SGHRS, YFSETQ. CDR3 length: 15 residues. With 0 bases removed from V and 4 bases from J, the gap between germline ends came to 12 bases. CDR3 in amino acids: CASSLGLATADTQYF. CDR3 sequence (DNA): TGCGCCAGCAGCTTGGGCCTAGCTACGGCAGATACGCAGTATTTT.

The chain links TRBV19 to TRBJ1-5; D remains unclear. This CDR3 has 15 amino acids. V gave up 3 bases and J gave up 3 bases, with 12 bases separating them. The germline V gene encodes CDR1 LNHDA and CDR2 SQIVND (reference sequence). The CDR3 sequence is CASSILRQYNQPQHF. The CDR3 DNA is TGTGCCAGTAGTATCCTAAGGCAGTACAATCAGCCCCAGCATTTT.

With respect to this clone: This CDR3 is also generated by other DNA sequences in the sample. This chain uses TRBV9 with TRBJ1-6; TRBD1 aligns across 7 bases. This CDR3 comprises 14 residues. Per germline, CDR1 SGDLS and CDR2 YYNGEE. With V trimmed by 0 bases and J by 8 bases, 2 bases remained unmatched. The CDR3 here is CASSVGQGDSPLHF. CDR3 nucleotides: TGTGCCAGCAGCGTAGGACAGGGTGATTCACCCCTCCACTTT.

V gene TRBV4-3 combines with J gene TRBJ2-7, with D possibly TRBD2 on 5 matching bases. From germline, CDR1 is LGHNA and CDR2 YSLEER. Between the trimmed V and J ends, which lost 2 bases and 4 bases, there was a span of 15 bases. The CDR3 length is 15 residues. The chain's CDR3 is CASSQTYGSLYEQYF. For the CDR3, the DNA is TGCGCCAGCAGCCAAACTTATGGGAGCTTATACGAGCAGTACTTC.

The chain uses TRBV7-6 and TRBJ1-1; perhaps TRBD1 as D (6 bases). Germline V CDR1 and CDR2: SGHVS, FNYEAQ. Trimming left V 5 bases short and J 0 bases short, with 19 bases between. This CDR3 is 17 amino acids long. The CDR3 spells CASSPLAGTLMNTEAFF. Here the CDR3 DNA reads TGTGCCAGCAGCCCTCTTGCCGGGACACTCATGAACACTGAAGCTTTCTTT.

V usage is TRBV5-1 and J usage is TRBJ2-3; D is unclear. This CDR3 contains 15 residues. The germline V gene has CDR1 SGHRS and CDR2 YFSETQ. Trimming removed 4 bases at V and 7 bases at J, with 19 bases between. CDR3 sequence (DNA): TGCGCCAGCAGCCCCGACTCGATCGTTCGGTATACGCAGTATTTT. Translating it yields CASSPDSIVRYTQYF.

The chain couples TRBV7-2 to TRBJ1-2; D perhaps matches TRBD1 (6 bases). Germline V gene data show CDR1 as SGHTA and CDR2 as FQGNSA. The CDR3 covers 15 residues. V was pared by 1 base and J by 3 bases, with 12 bases between. CDR3 bases: TGTGCCAGCAGCTTAGAAGGACAGACTTACTATGGCTACACCTTC. It is translated as CASSLEGQTYYGYTF.

The chain uses TRBV6-5 and TRBJ1-1; D may be TRBD1 (6 bases). The CDR3 consists of 12 residues. The ends were cut back, 6 bases at V and 9 bases at J, with 14 bases in the middle. CDR1 and CDR2 (germline): MNHEY, SVGAGI. CDR3 loop: CASSDRGLKAFF. CDR3 DNA sequence: TGTGCCAGCAGCGACCGGGGGCTTAAAGCTTTCTTT.

This clone appeared once. V is TRBV6-5 and J is TRBJ2-1; weak D call: TRBD2 (5 bases). The CDR3 spans 14 residues. Trimming pared 0 bases from V and 14 bases from J, leaving 17 bases between. CDR1 and CDR2 from the germline V gene are MNHEY and SVGAGI. CDR3 region: CASSYSRATREEFF. CDR3 sequence (DNA): TGTGCCAGCAGTTACTCGAGGGCTACGCGAGAGGAGTTCTTC.

V gene TRBV19 combines with J gene TRBJ2-6; D might be TRBD1 or TRBD2, each matching 5 bases. CDR1 and CDR2 from the germline V gene are LNHDA and SQIVND (reference sequence). Between the trimmed V and J ends, which lost 5 bases and 0 bases, there was a span of 11 bases. This CDR3 is built from 16 residues. The CDR3 DNA reads TGTGCCAGTAGTGATCAGGGAGTCTCTGGGGCCAACGTCCTGACTTTC. Translation gives CASSDQGVSGANVLTF.

J is TRBJ2-2 and V is TRBV6-6; D may be TRBD1 (7 bases). The CDR3 spans 16 residues. V gave up 6 bases and J gave up 4 bases, with 18 bases separating them. Germline loops: CDR1 MNHNY, CDR2 SVGAGI (reference sequence). Here the CDR3 DNA reads TGTGCCAGCAGCCGACCTAGACAGGGAGGCACCGGGGAGCTGTTTTTT. It encodes CASSRPRQGGTGELFF.

The CDR3 DNA reads TGTGCCAGCAGCCCTGGGGGGGGGAGCTATACAACTAATGAAAAACTGTTTTTT. Protein product: CASSPGGGSYTTNEKLFF. The V and J genes are TRBV5-4 and TRBJ1-4; D possibly corresponds to TRBD1 (5 bases). Deletions cut 4 bases from V and 0 bases from J, with 19 bases between. This CDR3 comprises 18 residues. Per germline, CDR1 SGHNT and CDR2 YYREEE (reference sequence). Full variable domain (outside the CDR3, taken from reference TRBV5-4 and TRBJ1-4): ETGVTQSPTHLIKTRGQQVTLRCSSQSGHNTVSWYQQALGQGPQFIFQYYREEENGRGNFPPRFSGLQFPNYSSELNVNALELDDSALYLCASSPGGGSYTTNEKLFFGSGTQLSVL.

The rearrangement joins TRBV19 to TRBJ1-5; 8 bases agree with TRBD1. V was clipped by 4 bases and J by 4 bases; unmatched bases: 9. CDR3 size: 16 residues. The germline CDR1 and CDR2 sequences are LNHDA and SQIVND (reference sequence). In DNA, the CDR3 is TGTGCCAGTAGTACCCGGACAGGGCTTGGAAATCAGCCCCAGCATTTT. Its translation is CASSTRTGLGNQPQHF.

This chain connects TRBV4-2 to TRBJ2-1; 13 bases align to TRBD2. The germline V gene encodes CDR1 LGHNA and CDR2 YNFKEQ. There are 15 residues in the CDR3. Losses at the gene ends were 4 bases for V and 7 bases for J; bases not matched to a gene: 4. CDR3 in DNA: TGTGCCAGCAGCCCGGGACTAGCGGGAAGTAATGAGCAGTTCTTC. Amino acids: CASSPGLAGSNEQFF.

The chain employs TRBV5-1 and TRBJ2-2, with unresolved D. The germline V gene has CDR1 SGHRS and CDR2 YFSETQ. This CDR3 is 16 amino acids long. Trimming left V 1 base short and J 3 bases short, with 13 bases between. In DNA form, the CDR3 reads TGCGCCAGCAGCTTGACCGGGTATGACGACACCGGGGAGCTGTTTTTT. Translated, it gives CASSLTGYDDTGELFF.

The chain recombines TRBV7-3 with TRBJ2-7; the D gene is possibly TRBD2 (5 bases). Germline V gene sequence: CDR1 SGHTA, CDR2 FQGTGA. The CDR3 has 14 amino acids. V was trimmed by 1 base and J by 6 bases, leaving 13 bases between them. The CDR3 DNA is TGTGCCAGCAGCTTAAGTCCCTTTGGAGGCGAGCAGTACTTC. Translation: CASSLSPFGGEQYF. Supplemented by reference TRBV7-3 and TRBJ2-7, the full variable domain reads GAGVSQTPSNKVTEKGKYVELRCDPISGHTALYWYRQSLGQGPEFLIYFQGTGAADDSGLPNDRFFAVRPEGSVSTLKIQRTERGDSAVYLCASSLSPFGGEQYFGPGTRLTVT.

The rearrangement joins TRBV14 to TRBJ2-2; D might be TRBD2 (6 bases). The CDR3 loop spans 15 amino acids. Germline V CDR1 and CDR2: SGHDN, FVKESK. The V end lost 5 bases, the J end lost 1 base, and 11 bases lay between the germline ends. CDR3 coding DNA: TGTGCCAGCAGCTTGCGACTAGGGAACACCGGGGAGCTGTTTTTT. Its translation: CASSLRLGNTGELFF.

The chain recombines TRBV9 with TRBJ1-4, with D hard to call. The CDR3 length is 13 residues. Trimming removed 0 bases from V and 5 bases from J, with 5 bases in between. CDR1 is SGDLS and CDR2 is YYNGEE in the germline V gene. The CDR3 DNA follows: TGTGCCAGCAGCGTAGCTGGGAATGAAAAACTGTTTTTT. The encoded protein is CASSVAGNEKLFF.

The chain has TRBV7-9 and TRBJ1-3, with 8 bases identical to TRBD1. Germline loops: CDR1 SEHNR, CDR2 FQNEAQ (reference sequence). The ends lost 5 bases at V and 10 bases at J; junction bases unmatched: 16. This CDR3 contains 16 residues. The CDR3 DNA is TGTGCCAGCAGCCAACCCCCCCAGGGGGCGATTGGTACCATATATTTT. Amino acids: CASSQPPQGAIGTIYF.

The chain couples TRBV18 to TRBJ1-3, with D perhaps matching TRBD1 (6 bases). The CDR3 runs 17 residues. Trimming stripped 4 bases from V and 0 bases from J, with 16 bases between. Per the germline V gene, CDR1 is KGHSH and CDR2 is LQKENI. The CDR3 protein is CASSRQGSSLSGNTIYF. CDR3 in DNA: TGTGCCAGCTCACGCCAGGGGTCGTCCCTCTCTGGAAACACCATATATTTT.

The V and J genes are TRBV5-6 and TRBJ1-4; D call uncertain. The germline V gene encodes CDR1 SGHDT and CDR2 YYEEEE. CDR3 size: 15 residues. Deletions cut 0 bases from V and 7 bases from J, with 13 bases between. The CDR3 here is CASSLGFLPSEKLFF. In nucleotides, the CDR3 is TGTGCCAGCAGCTTGGGTTTCCTCCCCTCTGAAAAACTGTTTTTT.

The chain carries TRBV10-3 and TRBJ2-3; a weak D match, TRBD2 (7 bases). The length of the CDR3 is 15 residues. Germline V gene data show CDR1 as ENHRY and CDR2 as SYGVKD. V lost 2 bases and J 4 bases, leaving 13 bases between the germline ends. DNA of the CDR3: TGTGCCATCAGTGAGGGGGGGGCCCTGCCAGATACGCAGTATTTT. Its translation is CAISEGGALPDTQYF.

In nucleotides, the CDR3 is TGTGCCTGGATAACAAACTACGAGCAGTACGTC. Translated, it gives CAWITNYEQYV. The chain employs TRBV30 and TRBJ2-7; D remains ambiguous. The CDR3 spans 11 residues. Germline V gene lookup returns CDR1 GTSNPN and CDR2 SVGIG (reference sequence). The V end lost 4 bases, the J end lost 3 bases, and 7 bases lay between the germline ends.

The chain employs TRBV5-4 and TRBJ2-5; a possible D gene is TRBD2 (6 bases). Germline CDR1 and CDR2: SGHNT and YYREEE (reference sequence). The V end lost 0 bases, the J end lost 6 bases, and 15 bases lay between the germline ends. This CDR3 region has 15 residues. Written as DNA, the CDR3 is TGTGCCAGCAGCTTGGATCCCCTAGCGTTTAAGACCCAGTACTTC. This gives the protein CASSLDPLAFKTQYF.

V gene TRBV3-1 (or the pseudogene TRBV3-2) combines with J gene TRBJ2-3; no clear D. Trimming shortened V by 4 bases and J by 4 bases, and 9 bases separated the two germline ends. This CDR3 is 13 amino acids long. The germline V gene has CDR1 LGHDT and CDR2 YNNKEL (reference sequence). CDR3 sequence (DNA): TGTGCCAGCAGCCCTCAATGGGCAGATACGCAGTATTTT. The encoded protein is CASSPQWADTQYF.

This clone came up once. The DNA for the CDR3 is TGTGCCAGCAGTCCACCGACAGAGACTCCCTACAATGAGCAGTTCTTC. It encodes CASSPPTETPYNEQFF. The V call is TRBV6-6, the J call TRBJ2-1; possible D gene TRBD1, 5 bases. Germline lookup yields CDR1 MNHNY and CDR2 SVGAGI (reference sequence). V was clipped by 5 bases and J by 2 bases, with 16 bases between them. The CDR3 loop spans 16 amino acids.

A single count supports this clone. The chain carries TRBV2 and TRBJ1-3; D might be TRBD1 (6 bases). The V gene lost 5 bases and the J gene lost 4 bases, with 15 bases spanning the gap. The CDR3 extends over 15 amino acids. Germline CDR1 SNHLY, CDR2 FYNNEI. The CDR3 protein is CASSYQGPGGNTIYF. The CDR3 nucleotides read TGTGCCAGCAGTTACCAGGGGCCCGGAGGAAACACCATATATTTT.

The rearrangement joins TRBV5-6 to TRBJ1-4; D remains unclear. The CDR3 runs 14 residues. Looked up from germline, CDR1 is SGHDT and CDR2 is YYEEEE. The V end lost 0 bases, the J end lost 5 bases, and 8 bases lay between the germline ends. CDR3 coding DNA: TGTGCCAGCAGCTTGGCCAGCACGAATGAAAAACTGTTTTTT. Amino acid sequence: CASSLASTNEKLFF.